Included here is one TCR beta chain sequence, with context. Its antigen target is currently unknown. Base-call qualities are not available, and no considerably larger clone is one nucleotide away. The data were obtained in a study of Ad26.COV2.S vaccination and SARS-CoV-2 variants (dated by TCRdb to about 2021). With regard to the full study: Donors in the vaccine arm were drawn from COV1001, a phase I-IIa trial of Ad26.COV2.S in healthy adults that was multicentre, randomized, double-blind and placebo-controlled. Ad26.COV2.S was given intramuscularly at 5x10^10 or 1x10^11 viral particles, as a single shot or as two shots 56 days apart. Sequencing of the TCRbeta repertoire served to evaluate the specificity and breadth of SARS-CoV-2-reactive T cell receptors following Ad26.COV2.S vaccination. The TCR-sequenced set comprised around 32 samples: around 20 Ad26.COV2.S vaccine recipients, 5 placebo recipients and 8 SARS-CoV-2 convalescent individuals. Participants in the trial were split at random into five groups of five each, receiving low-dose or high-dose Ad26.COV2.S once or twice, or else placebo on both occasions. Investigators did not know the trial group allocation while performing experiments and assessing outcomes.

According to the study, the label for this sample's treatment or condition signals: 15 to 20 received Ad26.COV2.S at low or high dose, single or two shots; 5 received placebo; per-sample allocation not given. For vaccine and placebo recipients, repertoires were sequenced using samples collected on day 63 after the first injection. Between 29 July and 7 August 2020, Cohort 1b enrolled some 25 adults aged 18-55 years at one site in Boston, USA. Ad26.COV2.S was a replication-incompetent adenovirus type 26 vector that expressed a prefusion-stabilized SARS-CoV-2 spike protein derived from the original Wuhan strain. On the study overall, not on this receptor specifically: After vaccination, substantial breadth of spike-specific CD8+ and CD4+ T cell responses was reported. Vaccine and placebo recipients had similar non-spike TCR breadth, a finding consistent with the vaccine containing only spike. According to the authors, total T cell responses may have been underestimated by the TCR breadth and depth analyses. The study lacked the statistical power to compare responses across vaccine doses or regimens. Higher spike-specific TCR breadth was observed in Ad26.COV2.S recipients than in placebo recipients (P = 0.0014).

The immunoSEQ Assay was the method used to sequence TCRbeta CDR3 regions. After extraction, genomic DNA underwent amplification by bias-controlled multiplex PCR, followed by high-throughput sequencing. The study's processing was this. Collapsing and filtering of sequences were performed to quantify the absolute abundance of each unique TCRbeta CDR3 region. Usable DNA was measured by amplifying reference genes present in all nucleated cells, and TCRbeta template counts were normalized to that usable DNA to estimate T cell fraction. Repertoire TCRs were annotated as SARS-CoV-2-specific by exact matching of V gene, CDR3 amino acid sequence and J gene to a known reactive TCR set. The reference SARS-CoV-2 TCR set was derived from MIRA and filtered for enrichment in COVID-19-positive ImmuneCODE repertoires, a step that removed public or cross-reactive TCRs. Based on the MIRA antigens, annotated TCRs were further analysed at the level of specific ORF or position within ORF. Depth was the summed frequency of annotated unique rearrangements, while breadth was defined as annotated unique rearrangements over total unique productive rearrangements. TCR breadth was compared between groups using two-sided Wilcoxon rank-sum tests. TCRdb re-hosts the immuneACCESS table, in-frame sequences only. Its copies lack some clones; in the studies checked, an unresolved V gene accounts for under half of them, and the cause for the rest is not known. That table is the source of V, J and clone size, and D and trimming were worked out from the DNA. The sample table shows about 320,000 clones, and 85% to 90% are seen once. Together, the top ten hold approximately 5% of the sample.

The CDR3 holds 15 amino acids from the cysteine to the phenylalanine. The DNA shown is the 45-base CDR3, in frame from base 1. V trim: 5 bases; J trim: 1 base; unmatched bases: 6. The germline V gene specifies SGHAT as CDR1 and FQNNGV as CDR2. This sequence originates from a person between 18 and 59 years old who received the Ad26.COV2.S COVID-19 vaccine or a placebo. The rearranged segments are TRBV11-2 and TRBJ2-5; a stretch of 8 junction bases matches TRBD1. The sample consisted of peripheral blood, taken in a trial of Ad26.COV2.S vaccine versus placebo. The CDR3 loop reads CASSPRTGLQETQYF. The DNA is TGTGCCAGCAGCCCTAGGACAGGGCTCCAAGAGACCCAGTACTTC.